These 22 T cell receptor beta chains were sequenced from one sample in a study of Ad26.COV2.S vaccination and SARS-CoV-2 variants. Treatment indicated: roughly 20 received Ad26.COV2.S at low or high dose, single or two shots; 5 received placebo; per-sample allocation not given. Sampling was performed 63 days after the first vaccine or placebo injection. Sequencing used immunoSEQ multiplex PCR; TCRdb keeps in-frame clones, though not all of them. This table holds around 380,000 clones, about nine tenths found once. The source material was peripheral blood, sampled in a trial of Ad26.COV2.S vaccine versus placebo. These TCRs come from a person between 18 and 65 years old who received the Ad26.COV2.S COVID-19 vaccine or a placebo.

The rearrangement uses TRBV11-3 and TRBJ1-1; D is perhaps TRBD1 (5 bases). Germline V gene data show CDR1 as SGHNT and CDR2 as YENEEA. V was clipped by 3 bases and J by 1 base, with 9 bases between them. The CDR3 is 14 amino acids. The CDR3 loop is CASSFDSSNTEAFF. The CDR3 DNA reads TGTGCCAGCAGCTTCGACAGCTCGAACACTGAAGCTTTCTTT.

This clone was seen just once. The chain couples TRBV6-1 to TRBJ1-3, with D perhaps matching TRBD1 (5 bases). The germline gives CDR1 MNHNS, CDR2 SASEGT. With 4 bases removed from V and 1 base from J, the gap between germline ends came to 14 bases. The CDR3 loop spans 16 amino acids. The CDR3 DNA sequence: TGTGCCAGCAGTGGTTCCTCAGGGAAATCTGGAAACACCATATATTTT. Translation gives CASSGSSGKSGNTIYF.

V is TRBV4-2 and J is TRBJ2-6; no clear D. V was trimmed by 0 bases and J by 1 base, leaving 1 base between them. Looked up from germline, CDR1 is LGHNA and CDR2 is YNFKEQ. The CDR3 consists of 14 residues. The CDR3, as DNA: TGTGCCAGCAGCCAAGAGTCTGGGGCCAACGTCCTGACTTTC. It codes for CASSQESGANVLTF.

This chain uses TRBV4-1 with TRBJ1-6; D not resolved. The CDR3 totals 18 residues. The germline CDR1 and CDR2 sequences are MGHRA and YSYEKL. V lost 0 bases to trimming and J lost 7 bases, with 19 bases between them. CDR3 in amino acids: CASSQDRSSAWANSPLHF. CDR3 sequence (DNA): TGCGCCAGCAGCCAAGACCGGTCTTCCGCCTGGGCAAATTCACCCCTCCACTTT.

V is TRBV28 and J is TRBJ1-4; D may be TRBD1 (5 bases). The CDR3 totals 15 residues. Germline loops: CDR1 MDHEN, CDR2 SYDVKM. The ends were cut back, 8 bases at V and 3 bases at J, with 16 bases in the middle. The CDR3 nucleotides are TGTGCCAGCTCCCGGGGCGGGGACGCTAATGAAAAACTGTTTTTT. Encoded protein: CASSRGGDANEKLFF.

CDR3 coding DNA: TGTGCCAGCAGCACCCGCTTAGGTTATGAAAAACTGTTTTTT. Protein: CASSTRLGYEKLFF. The chain carries TRBV13 and TRBJ1-4; D gene ambiguous. Looked up from germline, CDR1 is PRHDT and CDR2 is FYEKMQ (reference sequence). The CDR3 runs 14 residues. Between the trimmed V and J ends, which lost 5 bases and 6 bases, there was a span of 13 bases. The whole variable domain, remainder taken from reference TRBV13 and TRBJ1-4, is AAGVIQSPRHLIKEKRETATLKCYPIPRHDTVYWYQQGPGQDPQFLISFYEKMQSDKGSIPDRFSAQQFSDYHSELNMSSLELGDSALYFCASSTRLGYEKLFFGSGTQLSVL.

Comments on this clone: The sample holds other DNA sequences that translate to the same CDR3. This chain uses TRBV5-1 with TRBJ1-1, with 7 bases that match TRBD1. The germline V gene encodes CDR1 SGHRS and CDR2 YFSETQ. This CDR3 is 14 amino acids long. Losses at the gene ends were 1 base for V and 1 base for J; bases not matched to a gene: 1. In nucleotides, the CDR3 is TGCGCCAGCAGCTTGCAGGGGGGGAACACTGAAGCTTTCTTT. Translating it yields CASSLQGGNTEAFF.

This chain uses TRBV29-1 with TRBJ1-1; D is undetermined. CDR3 length: 13 residues. CDR1 and CDR2 (germline): SQVTM, ANQGSEA. The V gene lost 6 bases and the J gene lost 0 bases, with 11 bases spanning the gap. The CDR3 protein is CSVNGVMNTEAFF. The CDR3 DNA reads TGCAGCGTGAACGGGGTTATGAACACTGAAGCTTTCTTT.

This clone showed up just once. V usage is TRBV5-1 and J usage is TRBJ2-1; TRBD1 matches at 12 bases. J lost 7 bases, V lost 4 bases, and 6 bases had no gene match. The V gene's germline CDR1 is SGHRS and CDR2 YFSETQ. This CDR3 is built from 15 residues. Here the CDR3 DNA reads TGCGCCAGCAGCCTGGGACAGGGGGCGGTAAATGAGCAGTTCTTC. Protein: CASSLGQGAVNEQFF.

The rearrangement links TRBV11-2 to TRBJ2-1; TRBD1 might be the D (5 bases). The CDR3 contains 16 residues. Germline CDR1 and CDR2: SGHAT and FQNNGV. Trimming took 5 bases from V and 6 from J, leaving 20 bases between them. The CDR3 is CASSLLGGAVRNEQFF. DNA of the CDR3: TGTGCCAGCAGCCTACTTGGTGGGGCAGTTCGCAATGAGCAGTTCTTC.

The chain recombines TRBV18 with TRBJ2-1, with TRBD1 matching over 8 bases. With V trimmed by 6 bases and J by 5 bases, 6 bases remained unmatched. CDR3 length: 14 amino acids. CDR1 and CDR2 (germline): KGHSH, LQKENI. The CDR3 spells CASSLGTGHNEQFF. CDR3 bases: TGTGCCAGCTCGCTAGGGACAGGACACAATGAGCAGTTCTTC.

The DNA of the CDR3 is TGTGCCACCAGCAGAGATTTGAGGGAAGGCTACACCTTC. As protein: CATSRDLREGYTF. The rearrangement uses TRBV15 and TRBJ1-2; unclear D gene. The CDR3 covers 13 residues. In germline, CDR1 is LNHNV, CDR2 YYDKDF (reference sequence). Trimming removed 0 bases from V and 8 bases from J, with 10 bases in between.

The chain uses TRBV14 and TRBJ1-3; D is uncertain. V lost 0 bases, J lost 0 bases, and 6 bases lay in between. Germline CDR1 reads SGHDN; CDR2 reads FVKESK. The CDR3 sequence is 15 residues long. CDR3 bases: TGTGCCAGCAGCCAAGAAGGCAGCTCTGGAAACACCATATATTTT. Translated, it gives CASSQEGSSGNTIYF.

The J gene is TRBJ1-1, the V gene TRBV7-2, with 8 bases fitting TRBD1. The CDR3 covers 15 residues. The J segment lost 0 bases and the V segment lost 2 bases, leaving 2 bases of the junction unmatched. Germline CDR1 reads SGHTA; CDR2 reads FQGNSA. This chain's CDR3 is CASSLSTGVNTEAFF. The CDR3, as DNA: TGTGCCAGCAGCTTATCGACAGGGGTGAACACTGAAGCTTTCTTT. The variable domain in full, with the rest retrieved from reference TRBV7-2 and TRBJ1-1, is GAGVSQSPSNKVTEKGKDVELRCDPISGHTALYWYRQSLGQGLEFLIYFQGNSAPDKSGLPSDRFSAERTGGSVSTLTIQRTQQEDSAVYLCASSLSTGVNTEAFFGQGTRLTVV.

The chain recombines TRBV2 with TRBJ1-5, with D possibly matching TRBD1 (5 bases). CDR3 size: 16 residues. Trimming cost V 8 bases and J 3 bases, with 20 bases left between them. In germline, CDR1 is SNHLY, CDR2 FYNNEI. Written as DNA, the CDR3 is TGTGCCAGCGGATGGGACGGGAGATGGGACAATCAGCCCCAGCATTTT. Translated, it gives CASGWDGRWDNQPQHF.

The chain recombines TRBV7-9 with TRBJ1-2, with unresolved D. V was cut by 5 bases and J by 8 bases, with 18 bases left in between. CDR1 and CDR2 from the germline V gene are SEHNR and FQNEAQ (reference sequence). The CDR3 consists of 14 residues. CDR3 amino acids: CASSPSGSFGGYTF. The CDR3 DNA reads TGTGCCAGCAGCCCTAGCGGGAGCTTTGGAGGCTACACCTTC.

This chain connects TRBV6-5 to TRBJ1-1; D is possibly TRBD1 (6 bases). CDR3 length equals 12 residues. Germline V gene data show CDR1 as MNHEY and CDR2 as SVGAGI. V was clipped by 5 bases and J by 11 bases, with 15 bases between them. The CDR3 loop reads CASSPPQGWAFF. CDR3 sequence (DNA): TGTGCCAGCAGTCCCCCACAGGGATGGGCTTTCTTT.

V usage is TRBV10-3 and J usage is TRBJ1-5; no clear D. The germline V gene has CDR1 ENHRY and CDR2 SYGVKD. The CDR3 is made up of 17 amino acids. Trimming removed 10 bases at V and 0 bases at J, with 22 bases between. The CDR3 nucleotides are TGTGCCACCCGAAGGGAGAGCGCAGCTTATAGCAATCAGCCCCAGCATTTT. Translating it yields CATRRESAAYSNQPQHF.

The rearrangement uses TRBV6-5 and TRBJ2-2; no clear D gene. CDR3 size: 12 residues. The germline gives CDR1 MNHEY, CDR2 SVGAGI. V dropped 5 bases and J dropped 3 bases, with 4 bases sitting between them. The CDR3 here is CASSHYTGELFF. The CDR3 nucleotides read TGTGCCAGCAGTCACTACACCGGGGAGCTGTTTTTT.

The chain couples TRBV5-4 to TRBJ2-7; D possibly corresponds to TRBD1 (5 bases). The CDR3 contains 15 residues. V lost 1 base and J 3 bases, leaving 14 bases between the germline ends. The germline CDR1 and CDR2 sequences are SGHNT and YYREEE (reference sequence). CDR3 DNA sequence: TGTGCCAGCAGCTTGAGGGCAGGGAAGGGCTACGAGCAGTACTTC. It specifies CASSLRAGKGYEQYF.

This clone came up once. J is TRBJ2-1 and V is TRBV18, with a weak D call TRBD1 (6 bases). Trimming stripped 8 bases from V and 0 bases from J, with 11 bases between. This CDR3 contains 14 residues. Germline CDR1 reads KGHSH; CDR2 reads LQKENI. For the CDR3, the DNA is TGTGCCAGCCGACAGGCGAGCTCCTACAATGAGCAGTTCTTC. Amino acids: CASRQASSYNEQFF. The full variable domain, in which reference TRBV18 and TRBJ2-1 provide the parts outside the CDR3, is NAGVMQNPRHLVRRRGQEARLRCSPMKGHSHVYWYRQLPEEGLKFMVYLQKENIIDESGMPKERFSAEFPKEGPSILRIQQVVRGDSAAYFCASRQASSYNEQFFGPGTRLTVL.

This clone showed up just once. J is TRBJ1-4 and V is TRBV19, with a weak D call TRBD1 (5 bases). CDR3 size: 14 residues. The V and J ends lost 3 bases and 8 bases respectively, with 13 bases between them. Germline-derived CDR1 and CDR2 are LNHDA and SQIVND (reference sequence). CDR3: CASSIPEGREKLFF. The DNA of the CDR3 is TGTGCCAGTAGTATTCCCGAGGGGCGAGAAAAACTGTTTTTT.